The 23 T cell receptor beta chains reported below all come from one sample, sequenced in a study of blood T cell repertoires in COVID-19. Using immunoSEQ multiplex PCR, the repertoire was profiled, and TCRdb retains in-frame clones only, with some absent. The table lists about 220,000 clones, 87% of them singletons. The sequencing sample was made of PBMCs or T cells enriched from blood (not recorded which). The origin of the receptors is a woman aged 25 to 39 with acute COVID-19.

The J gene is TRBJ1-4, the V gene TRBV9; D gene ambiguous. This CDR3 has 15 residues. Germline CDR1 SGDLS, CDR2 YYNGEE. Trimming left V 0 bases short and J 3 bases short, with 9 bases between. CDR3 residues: CASSVGGNPNEKLFF. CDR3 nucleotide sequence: TGTGCCAGCAGCGTAGGCGGAAACCCTAATGAAAAACTGTTTTTT.

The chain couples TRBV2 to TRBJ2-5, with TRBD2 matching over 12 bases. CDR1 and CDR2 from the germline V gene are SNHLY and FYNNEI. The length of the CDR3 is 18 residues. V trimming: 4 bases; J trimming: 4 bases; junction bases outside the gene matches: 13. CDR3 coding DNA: TGTGCCAGCAGTGTGGGTCTAGCGGGGGGGCTTACAGGAGAGACCCAGTACTTC. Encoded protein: CASSVGLAGGLTGETQYF.

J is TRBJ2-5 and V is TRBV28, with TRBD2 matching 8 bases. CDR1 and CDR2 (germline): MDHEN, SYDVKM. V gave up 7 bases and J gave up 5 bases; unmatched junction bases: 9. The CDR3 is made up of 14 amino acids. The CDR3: CASKPGGEWETQYF. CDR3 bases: TGTGCCAGCAAACCGGGGGGGGAGTGGGAGACCCAGTACTTC.

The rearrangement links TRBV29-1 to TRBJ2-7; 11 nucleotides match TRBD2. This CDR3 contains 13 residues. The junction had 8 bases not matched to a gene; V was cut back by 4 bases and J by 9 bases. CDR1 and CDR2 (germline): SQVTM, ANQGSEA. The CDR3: CSVGLAGTFGQYF. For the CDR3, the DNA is TGCAGCGTTGGACTAGCGGGGACCTTCGGGCAGTACTTC.

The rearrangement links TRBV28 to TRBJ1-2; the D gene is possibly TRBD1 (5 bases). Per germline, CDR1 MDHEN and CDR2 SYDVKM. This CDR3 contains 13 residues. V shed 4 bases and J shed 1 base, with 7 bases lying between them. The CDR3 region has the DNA TGTGCCAGCAGTTGGACAATTAACTATGGCTACACCTTC. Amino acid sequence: CASSWTINYGYTF.

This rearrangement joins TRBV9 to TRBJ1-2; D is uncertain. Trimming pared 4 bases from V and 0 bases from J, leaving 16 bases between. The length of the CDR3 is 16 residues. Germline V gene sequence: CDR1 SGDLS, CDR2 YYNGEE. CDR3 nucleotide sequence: TGTGCCAGCAGCATGGGCCTCGCTTCGGCTAACTATGGCTACACCTTC. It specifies CASSMGLASANYGYTF.

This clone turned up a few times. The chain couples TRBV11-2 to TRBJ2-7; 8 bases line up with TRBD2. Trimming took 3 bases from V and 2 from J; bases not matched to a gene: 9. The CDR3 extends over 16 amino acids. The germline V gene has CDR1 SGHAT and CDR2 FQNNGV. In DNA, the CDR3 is TGTGCCAGCAGCTTGATTAGCGGGGAGAAAACCTACGAGCAGTACTTC. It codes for CASSLISGEKTYEQYF.

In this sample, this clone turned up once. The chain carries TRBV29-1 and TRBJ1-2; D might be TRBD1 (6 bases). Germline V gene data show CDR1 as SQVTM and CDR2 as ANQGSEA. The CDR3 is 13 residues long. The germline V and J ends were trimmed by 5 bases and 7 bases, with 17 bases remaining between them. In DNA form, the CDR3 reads TGCAGCGTTTGGACAGAAGGTTTGCCTGGCTACACCTTC. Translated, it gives CSVWTEGLPGYTF.

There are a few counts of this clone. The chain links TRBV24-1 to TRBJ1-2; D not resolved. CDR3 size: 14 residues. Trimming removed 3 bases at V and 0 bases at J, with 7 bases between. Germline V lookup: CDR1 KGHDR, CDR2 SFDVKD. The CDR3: CATSDQTTNYGYTF. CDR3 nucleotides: TGTGCCACCAGTGATCAGACAACTAACTATGGCTACACCTTC.

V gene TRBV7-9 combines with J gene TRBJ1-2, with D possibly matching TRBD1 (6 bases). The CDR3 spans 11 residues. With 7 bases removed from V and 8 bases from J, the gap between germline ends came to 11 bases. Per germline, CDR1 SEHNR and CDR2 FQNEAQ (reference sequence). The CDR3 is CASTPDRGYTF. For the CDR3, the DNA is TGTGCCAGCACTCCCGACAGGGGCTACACCTTC.

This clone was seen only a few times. CDR3 nucleotides: TGTGCCAGCAGTACCTGGGACAGGAATGGCTACACCTTC. As protein: CASSTWDRNGYTF. The chain is built from TRBV6-5 and TRBJ1-2, with 8 bases that match TRBD1. V was clipped by 5 bases and J by 6 bases; unmatched bases: 5. The germline V gene has CDR1 MNHEY and CDR2 SVGAGI. The CDR3 covers 13 residues.

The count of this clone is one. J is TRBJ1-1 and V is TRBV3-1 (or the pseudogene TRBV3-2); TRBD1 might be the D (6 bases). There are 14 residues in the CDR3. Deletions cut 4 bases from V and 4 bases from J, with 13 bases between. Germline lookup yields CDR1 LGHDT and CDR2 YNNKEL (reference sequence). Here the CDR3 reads CASSPPGQSTEAFF. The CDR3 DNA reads TGTGCCAGCAGCCCGCCTGGACAGAGCACTGAAGCTTTCTTT.

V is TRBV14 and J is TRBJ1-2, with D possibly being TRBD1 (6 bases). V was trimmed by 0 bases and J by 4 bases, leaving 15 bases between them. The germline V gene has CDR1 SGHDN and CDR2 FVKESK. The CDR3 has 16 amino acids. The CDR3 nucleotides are TGTGCCAGCAGCCAAGATGGCACAGGGCTCCTCTATGGCTACACCTTC. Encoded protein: CASSQDGTGLLYGYTF.

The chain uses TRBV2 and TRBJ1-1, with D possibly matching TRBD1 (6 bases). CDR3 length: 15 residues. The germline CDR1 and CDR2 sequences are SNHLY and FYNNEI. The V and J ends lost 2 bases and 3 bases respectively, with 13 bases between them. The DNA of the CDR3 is TGTGCCAGCAGTGAAAAGACAGGAGCTCACACTGAAGCTTTCTTT. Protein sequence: CASSEKTGAHTEAFF.

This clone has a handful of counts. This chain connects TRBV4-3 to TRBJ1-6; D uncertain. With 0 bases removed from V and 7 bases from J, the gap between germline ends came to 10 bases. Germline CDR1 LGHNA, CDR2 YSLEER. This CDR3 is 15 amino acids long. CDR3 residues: CASSQDLTDNSPLHF. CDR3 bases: TGCGCCAGCAGCCAAGATTTAACAGACAATTCACCCCTCCACTTT.

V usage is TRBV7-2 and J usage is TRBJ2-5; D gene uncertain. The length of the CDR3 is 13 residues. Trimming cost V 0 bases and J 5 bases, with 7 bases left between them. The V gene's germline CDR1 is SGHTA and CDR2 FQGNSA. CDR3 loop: CASSLASSETQYF. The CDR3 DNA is TGTGCCAGCAGCTTAGCCAGTTCTGAGACCCAGTACTTC.

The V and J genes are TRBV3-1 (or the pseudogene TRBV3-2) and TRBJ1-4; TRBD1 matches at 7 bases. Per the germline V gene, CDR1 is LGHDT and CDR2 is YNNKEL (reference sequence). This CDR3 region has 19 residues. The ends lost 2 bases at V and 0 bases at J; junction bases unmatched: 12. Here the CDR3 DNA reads TGTGCCAGCAGCCAATTCGGACAGGCAACCCTTCCAACTAATGAAAAACTGTTTTTT. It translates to CASSQFGQATLPTNEKLFF.

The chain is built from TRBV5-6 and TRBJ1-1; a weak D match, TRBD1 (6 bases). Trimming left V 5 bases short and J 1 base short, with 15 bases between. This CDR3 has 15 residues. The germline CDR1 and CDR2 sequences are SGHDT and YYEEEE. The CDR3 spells CASSWGLHPNTEAFF. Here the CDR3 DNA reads TGTGCCAGCAGTTGGGGGCTGCACCCGAACACTGAAGCTTTCTTT. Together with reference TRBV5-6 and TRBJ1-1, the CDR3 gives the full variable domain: DAGVTQSPTHLIKTRGQQVTLRCSPKSGHDTVSWYQQALGQGPQFIFQYYEEEERQRGNFPDRFSGHQFPNYSSELNVNALLLGDSALYLCASSWGLHPNTEAFFGQGTRLTVV.

CDR3 sequence (DNA): TGCAGTGCTAGTTGGGCGGGGGCCGCATACAATGAGCAGTTCTTC. Translating gives CSASWAGAAYNEQFF. The genes are TRBV20-1 and TRBJ2-1; tentatively, D is TRBD2 (7 bases). The CDR3 consists of 15 residues. From germline, CDR1 is DFQATT and CDR2 SNEGSKA (reference sequence). The germline V and J ends were trimmed by 3 bases and 4 bases, with 16 bases remaining between them.

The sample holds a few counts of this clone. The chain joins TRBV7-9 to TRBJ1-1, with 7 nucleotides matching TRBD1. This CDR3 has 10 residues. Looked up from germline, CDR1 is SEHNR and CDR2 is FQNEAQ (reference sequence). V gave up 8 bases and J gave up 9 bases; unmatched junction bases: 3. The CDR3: CASGGQQAFF. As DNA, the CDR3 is TGTGCCAGCGGGGGACAGCAAGCTTTCTTT.

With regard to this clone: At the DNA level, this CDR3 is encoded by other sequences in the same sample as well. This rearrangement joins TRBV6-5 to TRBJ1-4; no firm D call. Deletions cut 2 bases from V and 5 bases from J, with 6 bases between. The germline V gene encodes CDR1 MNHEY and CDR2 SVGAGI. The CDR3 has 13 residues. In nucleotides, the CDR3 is TGTGCCAGCAGTTACGGGCAGAATGAAAAACTGTTTTTT. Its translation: CASSYGQNEKLFF.

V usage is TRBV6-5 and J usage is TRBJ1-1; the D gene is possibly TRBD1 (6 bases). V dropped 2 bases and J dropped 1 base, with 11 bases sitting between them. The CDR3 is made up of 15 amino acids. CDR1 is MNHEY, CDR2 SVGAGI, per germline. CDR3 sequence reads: CASSYADRRNTEAFF. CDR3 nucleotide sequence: TGTGCCAGCAGTTACGCAGACAGGCGGAACACTGAAGCTTTCTTT.

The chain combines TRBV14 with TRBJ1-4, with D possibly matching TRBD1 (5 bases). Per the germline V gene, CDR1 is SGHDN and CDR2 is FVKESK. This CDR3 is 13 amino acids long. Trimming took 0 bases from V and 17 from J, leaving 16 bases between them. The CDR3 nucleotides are TGTGCCAGCAGCCAAGAAGCCCTCAGGGAAGTCTTTTTT. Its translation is CASSQEALREVFF. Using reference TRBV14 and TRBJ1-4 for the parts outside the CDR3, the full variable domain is EAGVTQFPSHSVIEKGQTVTLRCDPISGHDNLYWYRRVMGKEIKFLLHFVKESKQDESGMPNNRFLAERTGGTYSTLKVQPAELEDSGVYFCASSQEALREVFFGSGTQLSVL.